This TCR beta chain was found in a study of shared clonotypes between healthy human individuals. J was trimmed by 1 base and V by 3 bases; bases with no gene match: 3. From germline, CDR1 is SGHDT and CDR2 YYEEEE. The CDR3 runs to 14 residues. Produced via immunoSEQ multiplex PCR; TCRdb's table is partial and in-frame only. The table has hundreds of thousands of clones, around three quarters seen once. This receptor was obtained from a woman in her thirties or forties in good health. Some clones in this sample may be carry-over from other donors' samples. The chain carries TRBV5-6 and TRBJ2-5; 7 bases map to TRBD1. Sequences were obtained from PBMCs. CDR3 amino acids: CASSWDRLQETQYF. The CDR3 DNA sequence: TGTGCCAGCAGCTGGGACAGACTCCAAGAGACCCAGTACTTC.